Following are 30 T cell receptor beta chains from one sample sequenced in a study of T cell repertoires in cytomegalovirus infection. Using its own MiXCR run on the reads, TCRdb lists one record per CDR3 protein. The sample lists a few hundred thousand distinct CDR3 sequences, around a third occurring once. The antigens of these receptors remain unknown. This specimen was cultured PBMCs, taken from culture after CMV antigen stimulation. These receptors were obtained from a human donor in good health (CMV status not recorded). Some clones in this sample may be carry-over from other donors' samples.

This clonotype has only a few counts. This chain joins TRBV6-5 and TRBJ2-1; 7 positions match TRBD2. Germline assignment: CDR1 MNHEY and CDR2 SVGAGI. Losses at the gene ends were 0 bases for V and 8 bases for J; bases not matched to a gene: 10. The CDR3 spans 16 residues. The CDR3, as DNA: TGTGCCAGCAGTTACTCGAAATGGGGCGGGAGTGATGAGCAGTTCTTC. It translates to CASSYSKWGGSDEQFF.

This clonotype was counted at least ten times. J is TRBJ1-2 and V is TRBV7-2; D is unclear. This CDR3 has 12 amino acids. Trimming cost V 6 bases and J 4 bases, with 9 bases left between them. Germline CDR1 is SGHTA and CDR2 is FQGNSA. Written as DNA, the CDR3 is TGTGCCAGCAGACAGACGAGCTATGGCTACACCTTC. Protein: CASRQTSYGYTF.

The V and J genes are TRBV7-4 and TRBJ1-1; no clear D gene. Between the trimmed V and J ends, which lost 1 base and 6 bases, there was a span of 15 bases. The CDR3 is 15 amino acids. CDR1 and CDR2 (germline): SGHVT, SQSDAQ. CDR3 loop: CASSLDGLEGPEAFF. The CDR3 nucleotides are TGTGCCAGCAGCTTAGACGGGCTCGAGGGTCCTGAAGCTTTCTTT.

The CDR3 sequence: CASSEPGPSAGSNQPQHF. The CDR3 nucleotides are TGTGCCAGTAGCGAACCGGGGCCTAGCGCGGGTAGCAATCAGCCCCAGCATTTT. The rearrangement joins TRBV19 to TRBJ1-5; a possible D gene is TRBD1 (5 bases). CDR1 LNHDA and CDR2 SQIVND come from the germline V gene (reference sequence). The CDR3 totals 18 residues. Trimming removed 6 bases from V and 0 bases from J, with 21 bases in between.

The CDR3 region has the DNA TGTGCCAGTAGTATAGATAAAGGGAAAGCTTTCTTT. Residues: CASSIDKGKAFF. V usage is TRBV19 and J usage is TRBJ1-1; D unclear. Looked up from germline, CDR1 is LNHDA and CDR2 is SQIVND (reference sequence). V was clipped by 0 bases and J by 9 bases, with 8 bases between them. CDR3 size: 12 residues.

This clonotype occurred a few times. V gene TRBV10-3 combines with J gene TRBJ1-3; no clear D gene. V lost 0 bases and J 6 bases, leaving 9 bases between the germline ends. The germline V gene encodes CDR1 ENHRY and CDR2 SYGVKD. CDR3 length equals 14 residues. The CDR3 reads CAISESALTNTIYF. As DNA, the CDR3 is TGTGCCATCAGTGAGTCGGCCCTGACAAACACCATATATTTT.

The chain employs TRBV20-1 and TRBJ2-3; TRBD2 matches at 8 bases. Trimming cost V 0 bases and J 4 bases; bases outside gene matches: 12. This CDR3 is built from 17 residues. The germline V gene has CDR1 DFQATT and CDR2 SNEGSKA (reference sequence). Written as DNA, the CDR3 is TGCAGTGCTAGAGATCCCCAGGTAGCACTAGCGGCAGATACGCAGTATTTT. Its protein is CSARDPQVALAADTQYF.

This clonotype was seen only a few times. J is TRBJ2-7 and V is TRBV7-9; 9 bases agree with TRBD1. The junction had 10 bases not matched to a gene; V was cut back by 5 bases and J by 5 bases. Looked up from germline, CDR1 is SEHNR and CDR2 is FQNEAQ (reference sequence). The CDR3 is 15 amino acids. The chain's CDR3 is CASSLGQGGSDEQYF. The CDR3 coding sequence is TGTGCCAGCAGCCTGGGACAGGGAGGTTCCGACGAGCAGTACTTC.

CDR3 sequence: CASSRGPLYNEQFF. CDR3 bases: TGTGCCAGCAGTCGAGGTCCTTTGTACAATGAGCAGTTCTTC. The chain has TRBV28 and TRBJ2-1; D uncertain. V was shortened by 5 bases and J by 4 bases, with 12 bases between the two germline ends. CDR1 is MDHEN, CDR2 SYDVKM, per germline. This CDR3 spans 14 amino acids.

This chain uses TRBV2 with TRBJ2-5, with 7 positions matching TRBD1. Germline V gives CDR1 SNHLY, CDR2 FYNNEI. This CDR3 contains 14 residues. Germline trimming cut 5 bases from V and 0 bases from J; bases unmatched to any gene: 3. The CDR3 sequence is CASSKGTDQETQYF. The DNA for the CDR3 is TGTGCCAGCAGTAAGGGGACAGACCAAGAGACCCAGTACTTC.

This rearrangement joins TRBV2 to TRBJ2-2; 11 nucleotides agree with TRBD1. CDR3 length: 14 residues. V gave up 5 bases and J gave up 6 bases; unmatched junction bases: 2. Germline loops: CDR1 SNHLY, CDR2 FYNNEI. The DNA for the CDR3 is TGTGCCAGCAGTCCGGGACAGGGGGCCGGGGAGCTGTTTTTT. Encoded protein: CASSPGQGAGELFF.

This clonotype has just one count. One end of the junction varies from germline; a read error may be responsible. This chain links TRBV4-1 with TRBJ2-2; TRBD1 agrees at 7 bases. In germline, CDR1 is MGHRA, CDR2 YSYEKL. This CDR3 is built from 15 residues. The CDR3 DNA follows: TGTGCCAGCAGCCCTAGACAGGGTGAGGTCGGGGAGCTGTTTTTT. Protein: CASSPRQGEVGELFF.

In this sample, this clonotype turned up a few times. This chain uses TRBV7-2 with TRBJ1-2; 10 bases are shared with TRBD1. V was pared by 0 bases and J by 3 bases, with 4 bases of the junction left unmatched. This CDR3 comprises 16 residues. Germline CDR1 SGHTA, CDR2 FQGNSA. CDR3 nucleotides: TGTGCCAGCAGCTTAGCTGTCGGACAGGGGGACTATGGCTACACCTTC. Residues: CASSLAVGQGDYGYTF.

This clonotype was observed a handful of times. The chain carries TRBV6-1 and TRBJ2-3; 7 bases are a match to TRBD1. After removal of 5 bases from V and 2 bases from J, the junction contained 4 bases not matched to a gene. The CDR3 extends over 14 amino acids. The germline gives CDR1 MNHNS, CDR2 SASEGT. The CDR3 loop reads CASSYGQVTDTQYF. CDR3 nucleotide sequence: TGTGCCAGCAGTTATGGACAGGTCACAGATACGCAGTATTTT.

The V and J genes are TRBV27 and TRBJ2-7; 11 positions agree with TRBD2. The V gene's germline CDR1 is MNHEY and CDR2 SMNVEV (reference sequence). The CDR3 loop spans 16 amino acids. The J segment lost 3 bases and the V segment lost 6 bases, leaving 10 bases of the junction unmatched. The CDR3 coding sequence is TGTGCCAGCAGCTTCGCCGGGACTAGCGGCCGCTACGAGCAGTACTTC. It translates to CASSFAGTSGRYEQYF.

The chain's CDR3 is CATAGTVSEKLFF. The CDR3 bases are TGTGCCACCGCCGGGACAGTCAGCGAAAAACTGTTTTTT. The rearrangement joins TRBV15 to TRBJ1-4; 7 bases are shared with TRBD1. This CDR3 contains 13 residues. Germline lookup yields CDR1 LNHNV and CDR2 YYDKDF (reference sequence). With 8 bases clipped from V and 8 bases from J, the junction kept 8 bases outside the gene matches.

This clonotype came up a few times. The rearrangement uses TRBV11-2 and TRBJ1-2; TRBD1 might be the D (5 bases). Germline V gene data show CDR1 as SGHAT and CDR2 as FQNNGV. V was cut by 8 bases and J by 6 bases, with 22 bases left in between. The CDR3 sequence is 15 residues long. CDR3 residues: CASELWGNSGDGYTF. As DNA, the CDR3 is TGTGCCAGCGAGCTTTGGGGGAACAGTGGAGATGGCTACACCTTC.

This chain joins TRBV6-5 and TRBJ2-1, with 12 bases fitting TRBD1. V gave up 2 bases and J gave up 8 bases; unmatched junction bases: 10. Germline CDR1 MNHEY, CDR2 SVGAGI. CDR3 size: 17 residues. CDR3 bases: TGTGCCAGCAGTTACGCGCTTGGGACAGGGGGCATGGATGAGCAGTTCTTC. Translated: CASSYALGTGGMDEQFF.

This clonotype appeared a few times. This chain connects TRBV7-6 to TRBJ1-1; 7 positions agree with TRBD1. CDR3 length: 15 amino acids. V lost 5 bases to trimming and J lost 2 bases; unmatched junction nucleotides: 8. Germline CDR1 is SGHVS and CDR2 is FNYEAQ. The CDR3 loop is CASSLTGQDNTEAFF. The CDR3 DNA is TGTGCCAGCAGCCTGACAGGGCAGGACAACACTGAAGCTTTCTTT.

The V call is TRBV28, the J call TRBJ1-1; unclear D gene. The germline gives CDR1 MDHEN, CDR2 SYDVKM. Trimming stripped 5 bases from V and 4 bases from J, with 17 bases between. The CDR3 totals 15 residues. CDR3 DNA: TGTGCCAGCAGTCCCCCTCTAAGGGCGGGCACTGAAGCTTTCTTT. This translates into CASSPPLRAGTEAFF.

This clonotype was counted between two and nine times. This chain joins TRBV20-1 and TRBJ2-7, with 8 bases aligning to TRBD1. Germline V lookup: CDR1 DFQATT, CDR2 SNEGSKA (reference sequence). V was pared by 7 bases and J by 1 base, with 6 bases of the junction left unmatched. The CDR3 is 13 amino acids. CDR3 sequence: CSGKGQGSYEQYF. The CDR3 nucleotides are TGCAGTGGGAAAGGACAGGGTTCCTACGAGCAGTACTTC.

The V call is TRBV28, the J call TRBJ2-7; the D gene is possibly TRBD2 (5 bases). V gave up 3 bases and J gave up 4 bases, with 10 bases separating them. The CDR3 is made up of 13 amino acids. CDR1 is MDHEN, CDR2 SYDVKM, per germline. CDR3 in amino acids: CASSLTRVYEQYF. As DNA, the CDR3 is TGTGCCAGCAGTTTGACGAGGGTATACGAGCAGTACTTC. The full variable domain, in which reference TRBV28 and TRBJ2-7 provide the parts outside the CDR3, is DVKVTQSSRYLVKRTGEKVFLECVQDMDHENMFWYRQDPGLGLRLIYFSYDVKMKEKGDIPEGYSVSREKKERFSLILESASTNQTSMYLCASSLTRVYEQYFGPGTRLTVT.

This CDR3 is CASSFDKGYNEQFF. In nucleotides, the CDR3 is TGTGCCAGCAGTTTCGATAAGGGGTACAATGAGCAGTTCTTC. The chain joins TRBV25-1 to TRBJ2-1; tentatively, D is TRBD1 (5 bases). Germline V gene sequence: CDR1 MGHDK, CDR2 SYGVNS. Trimming shortened V by 5 bases and J by 4 bases, and 12 bases separated the two germline ends. The CDR3 is made up of 14 amino acids.

This clonotype occurred a few times. The chain employs TRBV28 and TRBJ2-7, with 14 bases identical to TRBD2. The CDR3 length is 15 residues. With V trimmed by 5 bases and J by 6 bases, 6 bases remained unmatched. The germline V gene encodes CDR1 MDHEN and CDR2 SYDVKM. The CDR3 DNA sequence: TGTGCCAGCAGTCCGGGGACTAGCGGGAGTGTCGAGCAGTACTTC. Encoded protein: CASSPGTSGSVEQYF.

This clonotype was found once. The CDR3 bases are TGTGCCAGCAGTTACTCGCTAGCGGGGGACGAGCAGTACGTC. It yields the protein CASSYSLAGDEQYV. The V call is TRBV6-6, the J call TRBJ2-7; 10 bases match TRBD2. The length of the CDR3 is 14 residues. CDR1 is MNHNY, CDR2 SVGAGI, per germline (reference sequence). Losses at the gene ends were 0 bases for V and 5 bases for J; bases not matched to a gene: 1.

The chain has TRBV6-2 or TRBV6-3 and TRBJ1-1; D unresolved. The length of the CDR3 is 12 residues. V lost 4 bases to trimming and J lost 7 bases, with 10 bases between them. Germline CDR1 reads MNHEY; CDR2 reads SVGEGT. The CDR3 bases are TGTGCCAGCAGTTGGTCGGATGGTGAAGCTTTCTTT. Its protein is CASSWSDGEAFF.

Regarding this clonotype: At one boundary the junction diverges from the germline segment, which might be a read error. V and J are TRBV7-9 and TRBJ2-2, with a weak D call TRBD2 (6 bases). This CDR3 has 16 amino acids. The germline V gene encodes CDR1 SEHNR and CDR2 FQNEAQ (reference sequence). This CDR3 reads CASSFSLARNPGELFF. The CDR3 DNA reads TGTGCCAGCAGCTTTTCGCTAGCGAGGAACCCCGGGGAGCTGTTTTTT.

This clonotype was observed a handful of times. CDR3 nucleotides: TGTGCCAGCAGTTTACTCGACAGGTACGGCTACACCTTC. It is translated as CASSLLDRYGYTF. The chain links TRBV28 to TRBJ1-2; D might be TRBD1 (6 bases). Per germline, CDR1 MDHEN and CDR2 SYDVKM. The CDR3 loop spans 13 amino acids. Trimming removed 2 bases at V and 8 bases at J, with 12 bases between.

J is TRBJ1-1 and V is TRBV7-2; D ambiguous. This CDR3 is 14 amino acids long. Germline V gene sequence: CDR1 SGHTA, CDR2 FQGNSA. The V end was cut by 5 bases, the J end by 1 base, with 11 bases between. Here the CDR3 reads CASSVVQRNTEAFF. DNA for the CDR3: TGTGCCAGCAGCGTAGTTCAGAGGAACACTGAAGCTTTCTTT.

The rearrangement uses TRBV28 and TRBJ2-4, with 11 bases aligning to TRBD2. The CDR3 runs to 18 residues. Germline CDR1 reads MDHEN; CDR2 reads SYDVKM. J gave up 1 base and V 6 bases, and 11 bases lay outside the gene matches. The CDR3 loop reads CASSPTSGILRAKNIQYF. As DNA, the CDR3 is TGTGCCAGCAGCCCGACTAGCGGGATCTTGCGGGCCAAAAACATTCAGTACTTC.